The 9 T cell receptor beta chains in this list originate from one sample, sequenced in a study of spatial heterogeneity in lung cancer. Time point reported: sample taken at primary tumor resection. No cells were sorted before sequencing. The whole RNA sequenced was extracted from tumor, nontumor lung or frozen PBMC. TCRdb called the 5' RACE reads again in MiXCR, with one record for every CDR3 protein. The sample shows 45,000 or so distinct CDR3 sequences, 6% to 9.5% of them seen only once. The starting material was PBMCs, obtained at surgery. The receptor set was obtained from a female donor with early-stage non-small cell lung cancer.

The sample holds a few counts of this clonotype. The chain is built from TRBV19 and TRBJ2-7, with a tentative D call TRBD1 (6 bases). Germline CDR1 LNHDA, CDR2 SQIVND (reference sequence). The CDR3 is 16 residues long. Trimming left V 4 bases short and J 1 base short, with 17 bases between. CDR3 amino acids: CASSTRVGGASYEQYF. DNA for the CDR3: TGTGCCAGTAGTACACGTGTAGGGGGAGCATCCTACGAGCAGTACTTC.

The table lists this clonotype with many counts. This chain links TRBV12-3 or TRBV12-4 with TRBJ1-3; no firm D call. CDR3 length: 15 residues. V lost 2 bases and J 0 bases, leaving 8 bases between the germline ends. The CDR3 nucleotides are TGTGCCAGCAGTTTATCCGGGCACTCTGGAAACACCATATATTTT. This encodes CASSLSGHSGNTIYF.

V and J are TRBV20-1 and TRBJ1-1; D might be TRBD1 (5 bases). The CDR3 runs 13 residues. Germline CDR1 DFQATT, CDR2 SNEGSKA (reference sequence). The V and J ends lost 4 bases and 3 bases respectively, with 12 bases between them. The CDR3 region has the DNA TGCAGTGCTACTGCTGGGGGGGACACTGAAGCTTTCTTT. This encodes CSATAGGDTEAFF.

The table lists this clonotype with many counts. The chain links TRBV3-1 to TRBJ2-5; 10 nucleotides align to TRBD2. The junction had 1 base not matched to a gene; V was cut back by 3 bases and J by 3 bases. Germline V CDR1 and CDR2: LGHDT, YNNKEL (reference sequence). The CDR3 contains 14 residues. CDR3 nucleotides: TGTGCCAGCAGCCATACTAGCGGGAAAGAGACCCAGTACTTC. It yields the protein CASSHTSGKETQYF.

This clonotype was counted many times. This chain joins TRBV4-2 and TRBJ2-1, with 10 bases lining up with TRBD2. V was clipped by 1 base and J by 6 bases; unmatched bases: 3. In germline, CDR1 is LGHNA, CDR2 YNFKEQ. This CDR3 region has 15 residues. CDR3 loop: CASSQGLAGVNEQFF. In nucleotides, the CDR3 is TGTGCCAGCAGCCAAGGGCTAGCGGGGGTCAATGAGCAGTTCTTC.

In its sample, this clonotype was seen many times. The CDR3 DNA reads as TGTGCCTGGAGTGGAGGTTGGGGGGCGCCGAAGAATGAGCAGTTCTTC. Translating gives CAWSGGWGAPKNEQFF. The chain couples TRBV30 to TRBJ2-1; D tentatively reads TRBD1 or TRBD2 (6 bases each). V gave up 1 base and J gave up 7 bases, with 20 bases separating them. Per germline, CDR1 GTSNPN and CDR2 SVGIG (reference sequence). The CDR3 totals 16 residues.

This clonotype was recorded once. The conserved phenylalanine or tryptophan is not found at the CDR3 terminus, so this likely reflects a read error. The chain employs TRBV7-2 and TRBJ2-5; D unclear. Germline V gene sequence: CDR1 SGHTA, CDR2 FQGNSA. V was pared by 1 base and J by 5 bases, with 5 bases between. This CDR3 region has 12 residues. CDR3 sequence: CASSLVGETQYS. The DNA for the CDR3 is TGTGCCAGCAGCTTAGTTGGGGAGACCCAGTACTCC.

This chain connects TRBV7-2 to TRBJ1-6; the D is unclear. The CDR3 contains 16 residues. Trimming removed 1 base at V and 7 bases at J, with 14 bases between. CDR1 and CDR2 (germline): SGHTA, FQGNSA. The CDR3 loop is CASSLVRVNGNSPLHF. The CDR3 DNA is TGTGCCAGCAGCTTAGTGCGGGTGAACGGGAATTCACCCCTCCACTTT.

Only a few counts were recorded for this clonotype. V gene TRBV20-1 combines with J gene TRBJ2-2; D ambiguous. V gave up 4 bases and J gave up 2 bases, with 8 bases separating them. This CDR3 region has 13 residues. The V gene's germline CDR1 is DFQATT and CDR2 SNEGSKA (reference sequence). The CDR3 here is CSAKGLNTGELFF. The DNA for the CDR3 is TGCAGTGCTAAAGGTCTAAACACCGGGGAGCTGTTTTTT.